Below are 9 T cell receptor beta chains sequenced from a single sample in a study of cytomegalovirus exposure and HLA in healthy donors. The study ran its PCR with 60 Vbeta and 13 Jbeta primers. TCRdb keeps only in-frame clones here, not all; method: immunoSEQ multiplex PCR. The sample carries 130,000 to 150,000 clones, roughly 73% recorded once. The specimen sequenced was PBMCs. Receptors originate from a woman aged 18 to 35 in good health and CMV-seronegative.

The chain carries TRBV6-1 and TRBJ2-2; D is uncertain. The CDR3 has 15 residues. Deletions cut 7 bases from V and 1 base from J, with 13 bases between. Per the germline V gene, CDR1 is MNHNS and CDR2 is SASEGT. The CDR3 nucleotides are TGTGCCAGCACCGCGCGGCGGTTGAACACCGGGGAGCTGTTTTTT. Its protein product is CASTARRLNTGELFF.

The chain joins TRBV11-3 to TRBJ2-5; 7 nucleotides line up with TRBD1. Germline V gives CDR1 SGHNT, CDR2 YENEEA. There are 17 residues in the CDR3. The J segment lost 0 bases and the V segment lost 0 bases, leaving 7 bases of the junction unmatched. The CDR3 DNA reads as TGTGCCAGCAGCTTAGAAGGGGGCCTTATGTACCAAGAGACCCAGTACTTC. Its protein is CASSLEGGLMYQETQYF.

This clone has a handful of counts. The chain recombines TRBV15 with TRBJ1-3; 7 bases map to TRBD1. Germline CDR1 LNHNV, CDR2 YYDKDF (reference sequence). V lost 5 bases to trimming and J lost 3 bases; unmatched junction nucleotides: 7. The CDR3 consists of 15 residues. CDR3 amino acids: CATSQNRGGGNTIYF. The CDR3 region has the DNA TGTGCCACCAGCCAAAACAGGGGTGGTGGAAACACCATATATTTT. Full variable domain (outside the CDR3, taken from reference TRBV15 and TRBJ1-3): DAMVIQNPRYQVTQFGKPVTLSCSQTLNHNVMYWYQQKSSQAPKLLFHYYDKDFNNEADTPDNFQSRRPNTSFCFLDIRSPGLGDTAMYLCATSQNRGGGNTIYFGEGSWLTVV.

The chain uses TRBV5-1 and TRBJ2-5; 7 bases are shared with TRBD1. Germline CDR1 reads SGHRS; CDR2 reads YFSETQ. J was trimmed by 2 bases and V by 2 bases; bases with no gene match: 9. The CDR3 sequence is 16 residues long. The CDR3 spells CASSFMVGDSQETQYF. CDR3 in DNA: TGCGCCAGCAGCTTCATGGTGGGGGACAGTCAAGAGACCCAGTACTTC. The complete variable domain, with remaining parts taken from reference TRBV5-1 and TRBJ2-5, reads KAGVTQTPRYLIKTRGQQVTLSCSPISGHRSVSWYQQTPGQGLQFLFEYFSETQRNKGNFPGRFSGRQFSNSRSEMNVSTLELGDSALYLCASSFMVGDSQETQYFGPGTRLLVL.

This clone occurred once. This chain connects TRBV11-3 to TRBJ2-6; tentative D call: TRBD1 (6 bases). The CDR3 contains 16 residues. V was pared by 0 bases and J by 0 bases, with 6 bases between. Germline-derived CDR1 and CDR2 are SGHNT and YENEEA. The CDR3 here is CASSLEQGSGANVLTF. As DNA, the CDR3 is TGTGCCAGCAGCTTAGAACAGGGCTCTGGGGCCAACGTCCTGACTTTC.

In regard to this clone: Additional DNA sequences in this sample encode the identical CDR3. The chain has TRBV7-9 and TRBJ1-1; 7 nucleotides match TRBD1. This CDR3 is 14 amino acids long. The trim removed 1 base at V and 2 bases at J, leaving 1 base unmatched. Germline-derived CDR1 and CDR2 are SEHNR and FQNEAQ (reference sequence). The CDR3 DNA reads as TGTGCCAGCAGCTTAGGACAGGGTAACACTGAAGCTTTCTTT. As protein: CASSLGQGNTEAFF.

The chain employs TRBV5-1 and TRBJ2-2; D call uncertain. This CDR3 region has 16 residues. Per germline, CDR1 SGHRS and CDR2 YFSETQ. The germline V and J ends were trimmed by 1 base and 2 bases, with 12 bases remaining between them. The CDR3: CASSLTYQINTGELFF. The CDR3 nucleotides read TGCGCCAGCAGCTTGACGTACCAGATTAACACCGGGGAGCTGTTTTTT.

CDR3 nucleotide sequence: TGTGCCAGCAGTGTGGGAGGGTGGGGGCGGGATGAAAAACTGTTTTTT. Translated, it gives CASSVGGWGRDEKLFF. The chain employs TRBV6-1 and TRBJ1-4, with D tentatively TRBD1 (6 bases). With 4 bases removed from V and 6 bases from J, the gap between germline ends came to 18 bases. From germline, CDR1 is MNHNS and CDR2 SASEGT. CDR3 size: 16 residues.

This rearrangement joins TRBV11-2 to TRBJ1-5; 10 nucleotides line up with TRBD1. V trimming: 4 bases; J trimming: 5 bases; junction bases outside the gene matches: 14. The CDR3 totals 18 residues. Germline CDR1 SGHAT, CDR2 FQNNGV. CDR3 DNA: TGTGCCAGCAGCTCGTCCTTTTCTGGACAGGGGGGGGATCAGCCCCAGCATTTT. It specifies CASSSSFSGQGGDQPQHF.